This passage covers 9 T cell receptor beta chains from one sample sequenced in a study of T cell repertoires in cytomegalovirus infection. MiXCR was run by TCRdb on the reads, yielding one entry per CDR3 protein. Found here are 250,000 or so distinct CDR3 sequences, about a sixth of them singletons; the top ten hold more than 45%. Sequenced: CD8+ T cells from PBMCs. The origin of the receptors is a human donor in good health (CMV status not recorded). Some clones in this sample may be carry-over from other donors' samples.

This clonotype was detected ten times or more. The rearrangement links TRBV20-1 to TRBJ2-7; D gene uncertain. Germline V gene lookup returns CDR1 DFQATT and CDR2 SNEGSKA (reference sequence). The V gene lost 0 bases and the J gene lost 4 bases, with 10 bases spanning the gap. The CDR3 is 13 amino acids. The CDR3 DNA sequence: TGCAGTGCTAGAGACCTCCACGATTACGAGCAGTACTTC. Protein sequence: CSARDLHDYEQYF.

This clonotype came up many times. The chain combines TRBV7-9 with TRBJ2-2; D is unclear. Trimming left V 5 bases short and J 3 bases short, with 16 bases between. Germline CDR1 is SEHNR and CDR2 is FQNEAQ (reference sequence). The CDR3 totals 16 residues. The CDR3 DNA is TGTGCCAGCAGCCCGATTGAGGCCTATTACACCGGGGAGCTGTTTTTT. Amino acids: CASSPIEAYYTGELFF.

A few counts support this clonotype. No conserved phenylalanine or tryptophan is present at the end of the CDR3, so a read error is the likely explanation. This chain connects TRBV11-2 to TRBJ2-3; 15 positions match TRBD2. V lost 5 bases and J lost 3; bases outside the gene matches: 6. Germline-derived CDR1 and CDR2 are SGHAT and FQNNGV. There are 17 residues in the CDR3. The CDR3 DNA sequence: TGTGCCAGCAGCCTAAGGACTAGCGGGGGGGTTACAGATACGCAGTATTCT. Translation gives CASSLRTSGGVTDTQYS.

This clonotype was counted between two and nine times. J is TRBJ2-7 and V is TRBV3-1; 7 bases are a match to TRBD1. J gave up 0 bases and V 4 bases, and 6 bases lay outside the gene matches. The CDR3 sequence is 15 residues long. The V gene's germline CDR1 is LGHDT and CDR2 YNNKEL (reference sequence). The CDR3 DNA follows: TGTGCCAGCAGCCCGGACAGGTCCCTCTCCTACGAGCAGTACTTC. Amino acid sequence: CASSPDRSLSYEQYF.

This clonotype was recorded at least ten times. This chain connects TRBV24-1 to TRBJ1-5, with D uncertain. Germline V lookup: CDR1 KGHDR, CDR2 SFDVKD. V gave up 4 bases and J gave up 1 base, with 7 bases separating them. CDR3 length: 14 residues. The CDR3 reads CATSEDWSNQPQHF. In DNA, the CDR3 is TGTGCCACCAGTGAAGACTGGAGCAATCAGCCCCAGCATTTT.

The chain combines TRBV6-2 or TRBV6-3 with TRBJ2-2; no firm D call. Germline V gene lookup returns CDR1 MNHEY and CDR2 SVGEGT. The CDR3 sequence is 15 residues long. The ends were cut back, 6 bases at V and 4 bases at J, with 15 bases in the middle. The CDR3 region is CASSSLGLSTGELFF. The CDR3 DNA sequence: TGTGCCAGCAGCTCCCTGGGTTTGAGCACCGGGGAGCTGTTTTTT.

This clonotype appeared a few times. The chain carries TRBV4-1 and TRBJ1-6; TRBD1 is a possible D gene (5 bases). The CDR3 contains 16 residues. Per the germline V gene, CDR1 is MGHRA and CDR2 is YSYEKL. The V end was cut by 4 bases, the J end by 10 bases, with 20 bases between. The CDR3 is CASSPLGPGTASPLHF. The CDR3, as DNA: TGCGCCAGCAGCCCACTTGGTCCCGGGACGGCCTCACCCCTCCACTTT.

This clonotype was recorded many times. This chain links TRBV7-9 with TRBJ2-5; TRBD1 agrees at 7 bases. V was clipped by 4 bases and J by 5 bases; unmatched bases: 10. Germline CDR1 is SEHNR and CDR2 is FQNEAQ (reference sequence). The CDR3 extends over 15 amino acids. The CDR3 sequence is CASSSTNRGQETQYF. The CDR3 region has the DNA TGTGCCAGCAGCTCCACTAACAGGGGACAGGAGACCCAGTACTTC.

CDR3 sequence: CASSFSPGGYGNTIYF. As DNA, the CDR3 is TGTGCCAGCAGCTTCAGTCCAGGGGGCTATGGAAACACCATATATTTT. The chain links TRBV11-2 to TRBJ1-3; 8 nucleotides align to TRBD1. The CDR3 runs to 16 residues. Germline loops: CDR1 SGHAT, CDR2 FQNNGV. Trimming cost V 3 bases and J 3 bases; bases outside gene matches: 7.